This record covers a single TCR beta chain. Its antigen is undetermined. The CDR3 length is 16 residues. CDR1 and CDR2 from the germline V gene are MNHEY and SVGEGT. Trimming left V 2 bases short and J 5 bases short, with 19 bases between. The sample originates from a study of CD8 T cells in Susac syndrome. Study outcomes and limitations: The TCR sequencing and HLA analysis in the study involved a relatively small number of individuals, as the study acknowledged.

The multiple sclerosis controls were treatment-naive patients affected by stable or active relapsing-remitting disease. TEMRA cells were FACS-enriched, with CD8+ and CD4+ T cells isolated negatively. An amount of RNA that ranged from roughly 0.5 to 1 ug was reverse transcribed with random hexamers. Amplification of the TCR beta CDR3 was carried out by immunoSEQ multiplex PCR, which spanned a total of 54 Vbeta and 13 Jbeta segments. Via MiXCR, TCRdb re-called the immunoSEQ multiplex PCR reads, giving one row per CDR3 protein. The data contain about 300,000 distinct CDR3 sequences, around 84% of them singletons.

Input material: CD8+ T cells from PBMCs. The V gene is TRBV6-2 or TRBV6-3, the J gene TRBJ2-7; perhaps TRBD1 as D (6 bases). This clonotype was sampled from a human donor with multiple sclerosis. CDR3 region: CASSYPRWGRGHEQYF. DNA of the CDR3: TGTGCCAGCAGTTACCCGCGATGGGGGCGCGGCCACGAGCAGTACTTC.